The entry that follows covers one T cell receptor (beta chain) sequence. Its antigen is unidentified. The V gene's germline CDR1 is SGHVS and CDR2 FQNEAQ. The length of the CDR3 is 12 residues. V was trimmed by 5 bases and J by 4 bases, leaving 9 bases between them. The data were produced by immunoSEQ multiplex PCR, yet TCRdb's version contains in-frame clones alone and is incomplete. This table has about 15,000 clones, roughly 81% appearing once. The sample comes from a study of PD-1 blockade in classical Hodgkin lymphoma. Regarding the study as a whole: Newly diagnosed patients had baseline TCR diversity that was reportedly lower than that of healthy donors.

Stated time point: newly diagnosed, previously untreated cHL patient sample. Sequencing input: peripheral blood mononuclear cells (PBMCs). The genes are TRBV7-8 and TRBJ2-7; unclear D gene. The TCR was taken from a human donor with classical Hodgkin lymphoma. The DNA of the CDR3 is TGTGCCAGCAGCCTGGCGGCTTACGAGCAGTACTTC. It encodes CASSLAAYEQYF.